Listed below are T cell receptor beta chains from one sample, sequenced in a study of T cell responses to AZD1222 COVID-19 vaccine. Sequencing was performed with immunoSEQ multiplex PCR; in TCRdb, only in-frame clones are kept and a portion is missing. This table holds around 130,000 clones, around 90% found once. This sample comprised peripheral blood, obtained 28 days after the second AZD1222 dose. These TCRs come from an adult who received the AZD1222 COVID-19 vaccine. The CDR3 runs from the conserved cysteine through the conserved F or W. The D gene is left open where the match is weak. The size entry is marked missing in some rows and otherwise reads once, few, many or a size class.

CDR3 DNA: TGTGCCAGCAGCTCAAAGGACCAATACACAGATACGCAGTATTTT
CDR3 protein: CASSSKDQYTDTQYF
V gene: TRBV5-4
clone size: .
J gene: TRBJ2-3
D gene: .

CDR3 DNA: TGTGCCAGCAGTTTAAGCCTTACTATCTCCTACGAGCAGTACTTC
CDR3 protein: CASSLSLTISYEQYF
V gene: TRBV28
clone size: few
J gene: TRBJ2-7
D gene: .

CDR3 DNA: TGTGCCACCAGCAGAGTTCAGGGGGCTGCTTTCTTT
CDR3 protein: CATSRVQGAAFF
V gene: TRBV15
clone size: .
J gene: TRBJ1-1
D gene: TRBD1

CDR3 DNA: TGTGCCTCTGGGGGGTGGCCCTACGAGCAGTACTTC
CDR3 protein: CASGGWPYEQYF
V gene: TRBV27
clone size: .
J gene: TRBJ2-7
D gene: .

CDR3 DNA: TGTGCCAGCAGCCAATTGAATGAGCAGTTCTTC
CDR3 protein: CASSQLNEQFF
V gene: TRBV3-1/TRBV3-2
clone size: .
J gene: TRBJ2-1
D gene: .

CDR3 DNA: TGTGCCACCAGCAGAGAGAAGTATCAGCCCCAGCATTTT
CDR3 protein: CATSREKYQPQHF
V gene: TRBV15
clone size: .
J gene: TRBJ1-5
D gene: .

CDR3 DNA: TGTGCCAGCAATTTAGCGGGGGGAAGCACAGATACGCAGTATTTT
CDR3 protein: CASNLAGGSTDTQYF
V gene: TRBV28
clone size: .
J gene: TRBJ2-3
D gene: TRBD2

CDR3 DNA: TGCAGCGTTGGTGGGGGCAATCAGCCCCAGCATTTT
CDR3 protein: CSVGGGNQPQHF
V gene: TRBV29-1
clone size: .
J gene: TRBJ1-5
D gene: .

CDR3 DNA: TGTGCCAGCAGCCAATCGGGACTAGTCAATGAGCAGTTCTTC
CDR3 protein: CASSQSGLVNEQFF
V gene: TRBV3-1/TRBV3-2
clone size: .
J gene: TRBJ2-1
D gene: TRBD2

CDR3 DNA: TGTGCCAGCAGCCCTAACCCGCCGGGACACCGAAACACTGAAGCTTTCTTT
CDR3 protein: CASSPNPPGHRNTEAFF
V gene: TRBV7-9
clone size: .
J gene: TRBJ1-1
D gene: .

CDR3 DNA: TGCAGCGACCTAGCGGGAGGTTTAAACAATGAGCAGTTCTTC
CDR3 protein: CSDLAGGLNNEQFF
V gene: TRBV29-1
clone size: .
J gene: TRBJ2-1
D gene: TRBD2

CDR3 DNA: TGTGCCAGTAGAGCGGGGGCGTACAATGAGCAGTTCTTC
CDR3 protein: CASRAGAYNEQFF
V gene: TRBV19
clone size: .
J gene: TRBJ2-1
D gene: TRBD2

CDR3 DNA: TGCGCCAGCAGCTTGGGCCCAAGCGATGGCTACACCTTC
CDR3 protein: CASSLGPSDGYTF
V gene: TRBV5-1
clone size: .
J gene: TRBJ1-2
D gene: .

CDR3 DNA: TGTGCCAGCAGCTTCGAGAGGGCTCACAATGAGCAGTTCTTC
CDR3 protein: CASSFERAHNEQFF
V gene: TRBV7-9
clone size: .
J gene: TRBJ2-1
D gene: .

CDR3 DNA: TGTGCCAGCAGCTTAGGTAGAAGGAGACTCGAGCAGTACTTC
CDR3 protein: CASSLGRRRLEQYF
V gene: TRBV7-8
clone size: .
J gene: TRBJ2-7
D gene: .

CDR3 DNA: TGTGCCAGCAGTCTCGGACTAGCGGGGCCCTGGGATACGCAGTATTTT
CDR3 protein: CASSLGLAGPWDTQYF
V gene: TRBV27
clone size: .
J gene: TRBJ2-3
D gene: TRBD2

CDR3 DNA: TGTGCCAGCAGCTTGGCCGCCCCGGGACACAACTGGGGACCCCTCCACTTT
CDR3 protein: CASSLAAPGHNWGPLHF
V gene: TRBV5-4
clone size: .
J gene: TRBJ1-6
D gene: .

CDR3 DNA: TGCGCCAGCAGCTTGGAGAGGATGAACACTGAAGCTTTCTTT
CDR3 protein: CASSLERMNTEAFF
V gene: TRBV5-1
clone size: .
J gene: TRBJ1-1
D gene: .

CDR3 DNA: TGTGCCACCGAACAGGAGGGGGTTAACACTGAAGCTTTCTTT
CDR3 protein: CATEQEGVNTEAFF
V gene: TRBV28
clone size: .
J gene: TRBJ1-1
D gene: .

CDR3 DNA: TGTGCCAGCAGCTTTGGGGAGGGTCGAAAACTGTTTTTT
CDR3 protein: CASSFGEGRKLFF
V gene: TRBV7-9
clone size: .
J gene: TRBJ1-4
D gene: .

CDR3 DNA: TGTGCCAGCAGCCTATCTGGGGCCAACGTCCTGACTTTC
CDR3 protein: CASSLSGANVLTF
V gene: TRBV6-2/TRBV6-3
clone size: .
J gene: TRBJ2-6
D gene: .

CDR3 DNA: TGTGCCTGGAGTGAGGGACTAGCGGGATCCTACGAGCAGTACTTC
CDR3 protein: CAWSEGLAGSYEQYF
V gene: TRBV30
clone size: .
J gene: TRBJ2-7
D gene: TRBD2

CDR3 DNA: TGTGCTAGTGGTTTGGAGCGGACTATGAACACTGAAGCTTTCTTT
CDR3 protein: CASGLERTMNTEAFF
V gene: TRBV12-5
clone size: .
J gene: TRBJ1-1
D gene: .

CDR3 DNA: TGTGCCAGCAGCCCTGGGACACCCTACGAGCAGTACTTC
CDR3 protein: CASSPGTPYEQYF
V gene: TRBV7-9
clone size: .
J gene: TRBJ2-7
D gene: .

CDR3 DNA: TGTGCCAGCAGCGTCGACAGGGGGAACACTGAAGCTTTCTTT
CDR3 protein: CASSVDRGNTEAFF
V gene: TRBV7-2
clone size: .
J gene: TRBJ1-1
D gene: TRBD1

CDR3 DNA: TGTGCCAGCAGCTTTTATGGGTCCACCGGGAGCAATCAGCCCCAGCATTTT
CDR3 protein: CASSFYGSTGSNQPQHF
V gene: TRBV5-4
clone size: .
J gene: TRBJ1-5
D gene: .

CDR3 DNA: TGCGCCAGCAGCCTTTGGACAGGGGGCGCGGGGGGCCTTAATGAGCAGTTCTTC
CDR3 protein: CASSLWTGGAGGLNEQFF
V gene: TRBV5-1
clone size: once
J gene: TRBJ2-1
D gene: TRBD1

CDR3 DNA: TGTGCCAGCAGTGGCGGACAGTATGGCTACACCTTC
CDR3 protein: CASSGGQYGYTF
V gene: TRBV2
clone size: .
J gene: TRBJ1-2
D gene: .

CDR3 DNA: TGTGCCAGCAGTTTGGGTGAGGGTGAAAAACTGTTTTTT
CDR3 protein: CASSLGEGEKLFF
V gene: TRBV12-3/TRBV12-4
clone size: once
J gene: TRBJ1-4
D gene: .

CDR3 DNA: TGTGCCAGTAGTCCGGGACAGGGATTGTTATATGGCTACACCTTC
CDR3 protein: CASSPGQGLLYGYTF
V gene: TRBV19
clone size: .
J gene: TRBJ1-2
D gene: TRBD1

CDR3 DNA: TGTGCCTGGAACGCCGGGAGTAGCCATGAGCAGTTCTTC
CDR3 protein: CAWNAGSSHEQFF
V gene: TRBV30
clone size: .
J gene: TRBJ2-1
D gene: .